This T cell receptor beta chain was recovered during a study of vaccination effects on CD4 cells after COVID-19. Assay: immunoSEQ multiplex PCR; the TCRdb copy retains only in-frame clones and omits some. Of around 15,000 clones in the sample, more than 60% were seen once. Concerning this clone: Antigen: not known.

CDR1 and CDR2 from the germline V gene are SGDLS and YYNGEE. This CDR3 contains 15 residues. Unmatched junction bases numbered 10, after V lost 3 bases and J lost 9 bases. CD4+ T cells specific for antigen were expanded with viral peptide pools by the ViraFEST assay before sequencing. Isolating CD4+ T cells followed roughly ten days of culture. Either the mRNA-1273 or the BNT162b2 vaccine was given to participants as two doses. Nobody among the vaccine recipients had prior SARS-CoV-2 infection (nucleocapsid antibodies were negative). The sequences come from CD4+ T cells from PBMCs cultured with HCoV-NL63 spike peptides, collected after COVID-19 vaccination. The sequence came from a human donor who received a COVID-19 vaccine. This chain connects TRBV9 to TRBJ2-1, with 9 nucleotides matching TRBD2. In DNA form, the CDR3 reads TGTGCCAGCAGCGCCCAGCGGGGGGAGGTCACTGAGCAGTTCTTC. It translates to CASSAQRGEVTEQFF.